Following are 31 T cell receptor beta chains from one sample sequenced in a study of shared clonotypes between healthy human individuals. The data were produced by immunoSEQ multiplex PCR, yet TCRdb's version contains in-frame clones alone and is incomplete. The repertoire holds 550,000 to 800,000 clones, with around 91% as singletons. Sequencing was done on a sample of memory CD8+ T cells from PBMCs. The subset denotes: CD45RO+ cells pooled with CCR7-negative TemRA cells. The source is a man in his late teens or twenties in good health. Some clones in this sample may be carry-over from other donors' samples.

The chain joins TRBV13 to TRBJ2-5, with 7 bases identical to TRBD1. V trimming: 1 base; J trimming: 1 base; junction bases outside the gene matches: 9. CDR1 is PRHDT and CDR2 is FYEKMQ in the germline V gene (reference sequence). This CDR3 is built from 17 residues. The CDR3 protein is CASSLDMPGTVQETQYF. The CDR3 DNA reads TGTGCCAGCAGCTTAGACATGCCCGGGACAGTCCAAGAGACCCAGTACTTC.

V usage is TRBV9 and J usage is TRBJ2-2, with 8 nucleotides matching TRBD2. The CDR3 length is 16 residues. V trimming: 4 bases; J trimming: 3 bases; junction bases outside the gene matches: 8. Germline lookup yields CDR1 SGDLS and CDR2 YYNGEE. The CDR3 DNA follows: TGTGCCAGCAGCTCCTCAGCGGGAGCGGACACCGGGGAGCTGTTTTTT. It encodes CASSSSAGADTGELFF.

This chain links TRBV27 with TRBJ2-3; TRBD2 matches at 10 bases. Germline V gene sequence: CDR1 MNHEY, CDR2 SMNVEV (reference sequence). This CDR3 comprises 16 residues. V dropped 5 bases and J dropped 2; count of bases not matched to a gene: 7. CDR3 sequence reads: CASSTRTSGNTDTQYF. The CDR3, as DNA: TGTGCCAGCAGTACCCGGACTAGCGGAAACACAGATACGCAGTATTTT.

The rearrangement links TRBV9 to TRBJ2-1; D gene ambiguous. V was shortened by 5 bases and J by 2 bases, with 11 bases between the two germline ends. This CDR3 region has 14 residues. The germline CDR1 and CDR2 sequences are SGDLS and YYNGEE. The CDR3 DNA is TGTGCCAGCAGTGTTGAGGTTACCTACAATGAGCAGTTCTTC. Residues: CASSVEVTYNEQFF.

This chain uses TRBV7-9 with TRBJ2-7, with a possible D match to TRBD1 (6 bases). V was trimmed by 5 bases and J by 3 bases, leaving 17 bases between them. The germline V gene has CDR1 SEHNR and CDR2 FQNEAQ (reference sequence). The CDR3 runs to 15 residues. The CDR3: CASSQGLGGGYEQYF. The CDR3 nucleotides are TGTGCCAGCAGCCAGGGGTTAGGAGGCGGCTACGAGCAGTACTTC.

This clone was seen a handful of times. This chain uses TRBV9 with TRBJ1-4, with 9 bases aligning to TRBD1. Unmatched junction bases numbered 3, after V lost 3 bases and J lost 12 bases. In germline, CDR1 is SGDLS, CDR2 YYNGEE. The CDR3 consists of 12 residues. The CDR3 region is CASSGTGVELFF. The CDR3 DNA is TGTGCCAGCAGCGGGACAGGGGTAGAACTGTTTTTT.

DNA of the CDR3: TGTGCCAGCAGTTTCCAGTGGGGGGTGGGCCTCTACTACGAGCAGTACTTC. Translation gives CASSFQWGVGLYYEQYF. This chain uses TRBV27 with TRBJ2-7; possible D gene TRBD2, 6 bases. V lost 3 bases to trimming and J lost 3 bases, with 21 bases between them. Germline V gene lookup returns CDR1 MNHEY and CDR2 SMNVEV (reference sequence). The CDR3 is made up of 17 amino acids.

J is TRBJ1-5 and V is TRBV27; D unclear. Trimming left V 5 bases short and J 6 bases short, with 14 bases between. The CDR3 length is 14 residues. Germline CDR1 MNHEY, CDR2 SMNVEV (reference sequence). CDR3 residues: CASSRSGEVQPQHF. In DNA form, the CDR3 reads TGTGCCAGCAGTCGGTCTGGGGAGGTTCAGCCCCAGCATTTT.

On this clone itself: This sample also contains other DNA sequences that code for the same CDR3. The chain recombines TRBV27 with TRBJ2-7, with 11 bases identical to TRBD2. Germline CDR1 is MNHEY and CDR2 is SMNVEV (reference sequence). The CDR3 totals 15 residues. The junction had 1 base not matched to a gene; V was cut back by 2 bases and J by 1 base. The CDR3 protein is CASSLRLAGSYEQYF. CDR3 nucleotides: TGTGCCAGCAGTTTAAGACTAGCGGGGTCCTACGAGCAGTACTTC.

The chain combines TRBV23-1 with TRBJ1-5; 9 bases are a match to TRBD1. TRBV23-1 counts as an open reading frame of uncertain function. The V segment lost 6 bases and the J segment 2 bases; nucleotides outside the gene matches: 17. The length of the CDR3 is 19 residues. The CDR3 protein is CASSLPGQGLMSGNQPQHF. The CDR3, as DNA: TGCGCCAGCAGCCTCCCGGGACAGGGCTTGATGTCGGGCAATCAGCCCCAGCATTTT.

Here the CDR3 DNA reads TGCGCCAGCAGTGCCTATAGCCAATGGGAGCAGTACTTC. The encoded protein is CASSAYSQWEQYF. V is TRBV10-2 and J is TRBJ2-7, with D uncertain. The CDR3 spans 13 residues. Trimming shortened V by 4 bases and J by 7 bases, and 14 bases separated the two germline ends. CDR1 WSHSY and CDR2 SAAADI come from the germline V gene.

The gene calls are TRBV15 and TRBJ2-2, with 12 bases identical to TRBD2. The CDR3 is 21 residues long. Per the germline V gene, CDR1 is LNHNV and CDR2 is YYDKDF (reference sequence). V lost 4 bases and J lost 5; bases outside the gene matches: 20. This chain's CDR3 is CATSTRLGGYRGTSGTGELFF. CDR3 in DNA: TGTGCCACCAGCACGAGGTTGGGTGGCTACCGGGGGACTAGCGGGACCGGGGAGCTGTTTTTT.

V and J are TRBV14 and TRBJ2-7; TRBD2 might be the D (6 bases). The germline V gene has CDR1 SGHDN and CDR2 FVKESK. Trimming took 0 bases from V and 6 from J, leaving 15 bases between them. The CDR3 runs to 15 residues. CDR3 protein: CASSQEGRGSREQYF. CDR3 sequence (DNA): TGTGCCAGCAGCCAAGAGGGTCGGGGGAGCCGCGAGCAGTACTTC.

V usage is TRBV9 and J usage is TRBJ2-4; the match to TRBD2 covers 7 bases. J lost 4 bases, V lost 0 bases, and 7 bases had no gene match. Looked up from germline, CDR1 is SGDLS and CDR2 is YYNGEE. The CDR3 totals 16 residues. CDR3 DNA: TGTGCCAGCAGCGTAGATTGGCGCGGGAGAAAAAACATTCAGTACTTC. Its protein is CASSVDWRGRKNIQYF.

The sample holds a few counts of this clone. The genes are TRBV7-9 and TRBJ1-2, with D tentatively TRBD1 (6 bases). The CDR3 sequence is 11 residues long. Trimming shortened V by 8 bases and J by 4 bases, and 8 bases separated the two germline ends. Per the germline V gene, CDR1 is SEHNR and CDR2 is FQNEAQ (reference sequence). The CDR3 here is CASGGGYGYTF. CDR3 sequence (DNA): TGTGCCAGCGGAGGGGGCTATGGCTACACCTTC.

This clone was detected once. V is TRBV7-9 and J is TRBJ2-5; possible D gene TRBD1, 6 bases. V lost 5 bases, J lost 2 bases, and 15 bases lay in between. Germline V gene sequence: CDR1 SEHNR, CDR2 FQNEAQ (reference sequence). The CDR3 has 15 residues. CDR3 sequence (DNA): TGTGCCAGCAGCGATCGACAGGCTAGACAAGAGACCCAGTACTTC. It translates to CASSDRQARQETQYF.

The CDR3 here is CAWSVGYEQYF. The CDR3 DNA reads as TGTGCCTGGAGTGTGGGCTACGAGCAGTACTTC. V and J are TRBV30 and TRBJ2-7; D is unresolved. Germline loops: CDR1 GTSNPN, CDR2 SVGIG (reference sequence). The CDR3 consists of 11 residues. V was shortened by 0 bases and J by 3 bases, with 3 bases between the two germline ends.

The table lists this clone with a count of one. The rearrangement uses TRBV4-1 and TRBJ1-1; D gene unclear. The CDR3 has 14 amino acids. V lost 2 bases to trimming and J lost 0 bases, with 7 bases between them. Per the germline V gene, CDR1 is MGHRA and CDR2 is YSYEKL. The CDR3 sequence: CASSQFLMNTEAFF. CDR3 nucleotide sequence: TGCGCCAGCAGCCAATTTCTGATGAACACTGAAGCTTTCTTT.

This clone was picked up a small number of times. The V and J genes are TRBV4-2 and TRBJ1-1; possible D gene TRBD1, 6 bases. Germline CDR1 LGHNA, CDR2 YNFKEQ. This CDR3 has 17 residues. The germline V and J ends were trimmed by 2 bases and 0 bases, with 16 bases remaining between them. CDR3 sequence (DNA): TGTGCCAGCAGCCAAAGGGGGGGCCAGGGGATGAACACTGAAGCTTTCTTT. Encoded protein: CASSQRGGQGMNTEAFF.

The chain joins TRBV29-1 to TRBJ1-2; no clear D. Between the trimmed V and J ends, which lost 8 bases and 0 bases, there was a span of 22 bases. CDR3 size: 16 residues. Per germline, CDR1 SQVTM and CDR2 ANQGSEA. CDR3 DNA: TGCAGCTCCCAAGAGGACTCCCTCACCCCTAACTATGGCTACACCTTC. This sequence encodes CSSQEDSLTPNYGYTF.

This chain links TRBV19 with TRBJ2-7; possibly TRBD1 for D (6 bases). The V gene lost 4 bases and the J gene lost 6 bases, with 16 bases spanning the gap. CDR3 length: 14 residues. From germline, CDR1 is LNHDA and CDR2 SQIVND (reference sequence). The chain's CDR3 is CASSTGDKGAEQYF. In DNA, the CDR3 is TGTGCCAGTAGTACAGGGGACAAGGGCGCCGAGCAGTACTTC.

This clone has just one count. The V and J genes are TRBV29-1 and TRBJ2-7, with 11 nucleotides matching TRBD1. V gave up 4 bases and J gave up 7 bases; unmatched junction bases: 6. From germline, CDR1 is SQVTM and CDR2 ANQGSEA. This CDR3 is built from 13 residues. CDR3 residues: CSVVGTGGREQYF. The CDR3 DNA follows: TGCAGCGTTGTTGGGACAGGGGGGAGGGAGCAGTACTTC.

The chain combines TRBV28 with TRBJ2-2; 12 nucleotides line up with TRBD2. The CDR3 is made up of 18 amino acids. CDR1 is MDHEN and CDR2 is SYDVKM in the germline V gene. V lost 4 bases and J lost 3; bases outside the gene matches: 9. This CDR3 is CASSSPSGRALDTGELFF. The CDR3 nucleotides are TGTGCCAGCAGTTCACCTAGCGGGAGGGCATTGGACACCGGGGAGCTGTTTTTT. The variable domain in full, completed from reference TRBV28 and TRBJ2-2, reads DVKVTQSSRYLVKRTGEKVFLECVQDMDHENMFWYRQDPGLGLRLIYFSYDVKMKEKGDIPEGYSVSREKKERFSLILESASTNQTSMYLCASSSPSGRALDTGELFFGEGSRLTVL.

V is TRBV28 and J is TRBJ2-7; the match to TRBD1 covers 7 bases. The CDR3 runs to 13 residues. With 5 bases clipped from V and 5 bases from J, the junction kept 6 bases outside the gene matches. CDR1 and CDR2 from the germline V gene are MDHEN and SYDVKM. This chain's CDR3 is CASSATGVHEQYF. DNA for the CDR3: TGTGCCAGCAGTGCCACAGGGGTCCACGAGCAGTACTTC.

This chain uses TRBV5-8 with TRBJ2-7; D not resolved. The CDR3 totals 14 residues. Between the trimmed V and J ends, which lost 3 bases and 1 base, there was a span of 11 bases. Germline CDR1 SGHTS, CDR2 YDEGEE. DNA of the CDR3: TGTGCCAGCAGCTGGCCCAGACGTTCCTACGAGCAGTACTTC. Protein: CASSWPRRSYEQYF.

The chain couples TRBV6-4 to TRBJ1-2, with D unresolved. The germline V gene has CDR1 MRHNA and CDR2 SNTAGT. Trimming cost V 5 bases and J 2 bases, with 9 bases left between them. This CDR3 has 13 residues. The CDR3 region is CASSPGLNYGYTF. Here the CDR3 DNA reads TGTGCCAGCAGTCCCGGACTCAACTATGGCTACACCTTC.

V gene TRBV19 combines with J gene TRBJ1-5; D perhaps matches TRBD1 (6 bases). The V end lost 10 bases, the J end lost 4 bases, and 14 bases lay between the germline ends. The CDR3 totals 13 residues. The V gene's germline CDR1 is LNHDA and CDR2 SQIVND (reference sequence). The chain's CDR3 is CATADSRNQPQHF. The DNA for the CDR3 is TGTGCCACCGCGGACAGCCGGAATCAGCCCCAGCATTTT.

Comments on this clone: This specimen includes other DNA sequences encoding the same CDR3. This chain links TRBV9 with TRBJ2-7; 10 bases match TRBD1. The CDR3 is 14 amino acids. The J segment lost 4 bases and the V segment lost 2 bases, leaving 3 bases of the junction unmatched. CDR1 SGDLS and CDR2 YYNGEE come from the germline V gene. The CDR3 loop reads CASSVGDRGYEQYF. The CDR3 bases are TGTGCCAGCAGCGTCGGGGACAGGGGTTACGAGCAGTACTTC.

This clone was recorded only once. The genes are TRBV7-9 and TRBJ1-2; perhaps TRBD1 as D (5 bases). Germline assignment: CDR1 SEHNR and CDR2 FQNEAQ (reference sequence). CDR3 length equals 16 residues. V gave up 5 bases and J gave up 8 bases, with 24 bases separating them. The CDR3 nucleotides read TGTGCCAGCAGCCCAGGACCCCGGATCATCTCAGGGGGCTACACCTTC. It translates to CASSPGPRIISGGYTF.

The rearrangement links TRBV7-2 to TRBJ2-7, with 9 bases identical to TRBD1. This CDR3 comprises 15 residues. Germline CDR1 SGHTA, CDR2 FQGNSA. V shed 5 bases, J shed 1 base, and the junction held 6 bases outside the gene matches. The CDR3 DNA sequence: TGTGCCAGCAGCCAAGAGGGACAGGGATCCTACGAGCAGTACTTC. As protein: CASSQEGQGSYEQYF.

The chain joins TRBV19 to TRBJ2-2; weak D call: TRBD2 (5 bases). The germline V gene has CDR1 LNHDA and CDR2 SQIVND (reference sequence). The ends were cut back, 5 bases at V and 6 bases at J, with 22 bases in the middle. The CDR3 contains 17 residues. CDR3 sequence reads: CASSHRLYGSKSGELFF. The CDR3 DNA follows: TGTGCCAGTAGTCACCGGCTATATGGGAGTAAGTCCGGGGAGCTGTTTTTT.